This T cell receptor beta chain was sequenced during a study of blood T cell repertoires in COVID-19. Study in general: Samples came from the United States, Italy and Spain, spanning acute and convalescent COVID-19.

Germline lookup yields CDR1 SGHTA and CDR2 FQGNSA. Trimming removed 6 bases from V and 4 bases from J; junction bases left unmatched: 7. CDR3 length: 15 amino acids. Participant-reported clinical history was the basis for cohort assignment. This clone was seen only once. As processed by the authors: Cell counts per sample came from amplifying reference gene primers. Sequenced by immunoSEQ multiplex PCR; TCRdb stores in-frame clones only, minus some. D and trimming were read from the DNA, whereas the V and J calls and clone size are those reported in that table. The sample has some 490,000 clones, 75% to 90% seen once; the top ten hold around 8%.

The rearrangement uses TRBV7-2 and TRBJ2-2; 8 bases agree with TRBD1. Sequencing was done on a sample of PBMCs or T cells enriched from blood (not recorded which). The origin of this receptor is a woman between 55 and 75 years old who had recovered from COVID-19. CDR3 nucleotides: TGTGCCAGCAGTCCTATGGACAGGGTCACCGGGGAGCTGTTTTTT. It encodes CASSPMDRVTGELFF. Full variable domain (remainder filled in from reference TRBV7-2 and TRBJ2-2): GAGVSQSPSNKVTEKGKDVELRCDPISGHTALYWYRQSLGQGLEFLIYFQGNSAPDKSGLPSDRFSAERTGGSVSTLTIQRTQQEDSAVYLCASSPMDRVTGELFFGEGSRLTVL.